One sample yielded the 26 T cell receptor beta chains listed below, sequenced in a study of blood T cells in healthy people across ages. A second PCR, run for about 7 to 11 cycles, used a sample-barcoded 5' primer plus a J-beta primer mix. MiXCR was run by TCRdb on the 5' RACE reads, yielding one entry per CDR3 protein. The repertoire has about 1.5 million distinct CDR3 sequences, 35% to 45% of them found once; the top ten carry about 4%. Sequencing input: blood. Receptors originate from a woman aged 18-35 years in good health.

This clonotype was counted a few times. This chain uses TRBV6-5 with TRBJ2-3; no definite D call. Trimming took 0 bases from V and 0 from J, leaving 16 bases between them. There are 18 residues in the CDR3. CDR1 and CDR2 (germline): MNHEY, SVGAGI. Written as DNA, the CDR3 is TGTGCCAGCAGTTACTCGAGGCAGGTTGGCTGGAGCACAGATACGCAGTATTTT. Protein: CASSYSRQVGWSTDTQYF.

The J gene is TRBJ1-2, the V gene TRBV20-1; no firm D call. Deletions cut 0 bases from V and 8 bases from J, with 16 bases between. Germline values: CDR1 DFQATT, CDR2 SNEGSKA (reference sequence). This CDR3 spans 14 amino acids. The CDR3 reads CSARDRRGMRGYTF. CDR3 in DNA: TGCAGTGCTAGAGATCGAAGAGGGATGAGGGGCTACACCTTC.

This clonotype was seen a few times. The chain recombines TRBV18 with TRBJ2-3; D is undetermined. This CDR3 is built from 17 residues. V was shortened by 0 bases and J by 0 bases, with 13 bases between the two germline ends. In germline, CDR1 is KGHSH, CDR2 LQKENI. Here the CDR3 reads CASSPPAAKTSTDTQYF. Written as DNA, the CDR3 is TGTGCCAGCTCACCACCGGCTGCAAAGACTAGCACAGATACGCAGTATTTT. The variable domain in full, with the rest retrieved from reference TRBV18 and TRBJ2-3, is NAGVMQNPRHLVRRRGQEARLRCSPMKGHSHVYWYRQLPEEGLKFMVYLQKENIIDESGMPKERFSAEFPKEGPSILRIQQVVRGDSAAYFCASSPPAAKTSTDTQYFGPGTRLTVL.

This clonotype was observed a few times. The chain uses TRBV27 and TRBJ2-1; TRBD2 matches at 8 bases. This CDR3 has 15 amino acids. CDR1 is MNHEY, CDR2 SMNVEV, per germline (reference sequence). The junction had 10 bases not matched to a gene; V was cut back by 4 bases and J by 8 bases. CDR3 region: CASSSPGGYFDEQFF. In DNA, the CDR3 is TGTGCCAGCAGTTCCCCGGGAGGGTACTTCGATGAGCAGTTCTTC.

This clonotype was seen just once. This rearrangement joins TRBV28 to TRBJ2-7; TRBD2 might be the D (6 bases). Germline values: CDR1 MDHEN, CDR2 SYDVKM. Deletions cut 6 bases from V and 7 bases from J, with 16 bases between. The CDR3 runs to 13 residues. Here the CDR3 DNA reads TGTGCCAGCAGGGGACTGAACTACAATGAGCAGTACTTC. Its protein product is CASRGLNYNEQYF.

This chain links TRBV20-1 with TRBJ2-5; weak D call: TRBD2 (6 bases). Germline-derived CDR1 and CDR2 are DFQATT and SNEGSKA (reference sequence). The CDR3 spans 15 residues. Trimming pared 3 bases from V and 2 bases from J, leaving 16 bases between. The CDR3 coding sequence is TGCAGTGCTAGGCTCTTCCGGGGGTCGCAAGAGACCCAGTACTTC. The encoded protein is CSARLFRGSQETQYF.

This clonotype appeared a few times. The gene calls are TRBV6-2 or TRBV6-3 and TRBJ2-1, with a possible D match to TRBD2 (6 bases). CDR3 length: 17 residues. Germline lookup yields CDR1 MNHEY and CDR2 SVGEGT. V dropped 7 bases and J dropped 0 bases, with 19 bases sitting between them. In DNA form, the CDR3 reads TGTGCCAGCACCTTCACCGGGGACTCCCGCTCCTACAATGAGCAGTTCTTC. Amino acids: CASTFTGDSRSYNEQFF.

The CDR3 sequence is CASKRARGGYTF. In DNA, the CDR3 is TGTGCCAGCAAGCGGGCCCGGGGTGGCTACACCTTC. V and J are TRBV6-1 and TRBJ1-2, with no clear D. The ends were cut back, 7 bases at V and 7 bases at J, with 13 bases in the middle. CDR1 and CDR2 from the germline V gene are MNHNS and SASEGT. The CDR3 runs to 12 residues.

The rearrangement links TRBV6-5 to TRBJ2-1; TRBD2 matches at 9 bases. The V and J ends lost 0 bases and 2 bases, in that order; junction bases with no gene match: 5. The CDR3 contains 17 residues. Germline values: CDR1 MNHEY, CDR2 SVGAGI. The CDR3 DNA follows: TGTGCCAGCAGTTACTCGGTCCAGCGGGGGGCCTACAATGAGCAGTTCTTC. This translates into CASSYSVQRGAYNEQFF.

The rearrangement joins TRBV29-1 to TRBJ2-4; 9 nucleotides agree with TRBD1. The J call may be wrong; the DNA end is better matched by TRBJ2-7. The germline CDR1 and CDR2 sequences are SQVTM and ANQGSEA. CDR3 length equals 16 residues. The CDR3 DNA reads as TGCAGCGTCAACCAAAGGATCGGGACAGGGCACTGCGAGCAGTACTTC. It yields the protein CSVNQRIGTGHCEQYF.

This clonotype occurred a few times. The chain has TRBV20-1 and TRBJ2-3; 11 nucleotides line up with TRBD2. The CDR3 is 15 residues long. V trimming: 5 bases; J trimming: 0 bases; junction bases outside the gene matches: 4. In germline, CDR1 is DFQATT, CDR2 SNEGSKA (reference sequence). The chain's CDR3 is CSAPRLAGSTDTQYF. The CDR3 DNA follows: TGCAGTGCTCCTAGACTAGCGGGGAGCACAGATACGCAGTATTTT.

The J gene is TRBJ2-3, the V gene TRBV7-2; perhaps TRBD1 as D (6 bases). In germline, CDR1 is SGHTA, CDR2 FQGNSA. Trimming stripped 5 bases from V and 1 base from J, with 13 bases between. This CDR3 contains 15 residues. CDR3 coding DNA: TGTGCCAGCAGCCCAGTGGGGGCCCGCACAGATACGCAGTATTTT. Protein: CASSPVGARTDTQYF.

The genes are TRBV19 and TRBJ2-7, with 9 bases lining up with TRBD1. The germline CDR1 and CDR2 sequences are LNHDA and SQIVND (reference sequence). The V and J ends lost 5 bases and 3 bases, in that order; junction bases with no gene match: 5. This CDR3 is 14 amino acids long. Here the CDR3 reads CASSATGGIYEQYF. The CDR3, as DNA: TGTGCCAGTAGTGCGACAGGGGGTATCTACGAGCAGTACTTC.

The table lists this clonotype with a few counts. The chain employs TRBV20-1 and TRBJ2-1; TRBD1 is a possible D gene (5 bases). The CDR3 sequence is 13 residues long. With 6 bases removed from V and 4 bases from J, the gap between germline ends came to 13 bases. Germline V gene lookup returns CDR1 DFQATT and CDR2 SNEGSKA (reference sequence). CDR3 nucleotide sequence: TGCAGTGCCGAGGAAGGGGCTTACAATGAGCAGTTCTTC. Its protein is CSAEEGAYNEQFF.

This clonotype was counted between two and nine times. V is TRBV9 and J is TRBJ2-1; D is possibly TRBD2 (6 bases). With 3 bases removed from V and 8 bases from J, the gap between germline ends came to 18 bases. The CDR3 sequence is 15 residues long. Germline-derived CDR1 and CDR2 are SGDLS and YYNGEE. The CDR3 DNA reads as TGTGCCAGCAGCGACCAACTAGCAGGGTTCGATGAGCAGTTCTTC. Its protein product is CASSDQLAGFDEQFF.

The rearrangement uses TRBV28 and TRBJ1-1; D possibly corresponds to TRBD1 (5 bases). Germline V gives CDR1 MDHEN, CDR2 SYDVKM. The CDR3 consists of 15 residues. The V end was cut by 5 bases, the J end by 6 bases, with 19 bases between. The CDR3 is CASSPHGHTRAEAFF. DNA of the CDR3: TGTGCCAGCAGTCCTCACGGACATACAAGAGCTGAAGCTTTCTTT.

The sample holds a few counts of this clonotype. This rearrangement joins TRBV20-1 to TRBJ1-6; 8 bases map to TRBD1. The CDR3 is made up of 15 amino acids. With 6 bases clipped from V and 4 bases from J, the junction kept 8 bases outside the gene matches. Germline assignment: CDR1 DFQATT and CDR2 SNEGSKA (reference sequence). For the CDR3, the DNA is TGCAGTGCGCACCCGGGACAGGCATATAATTCACCCCTCCACTTT. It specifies CSAHPGQAYNSPLHF.

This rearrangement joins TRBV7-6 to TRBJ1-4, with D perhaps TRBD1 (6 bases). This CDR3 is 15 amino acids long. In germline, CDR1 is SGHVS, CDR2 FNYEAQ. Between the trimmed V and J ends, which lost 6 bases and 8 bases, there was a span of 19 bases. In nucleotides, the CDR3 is TGTGCCAGCAGGAATAGTGGAGGGGGGGGAGAAAAACTGTTTTTT. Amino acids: CASRNSGGGGEKLFF.

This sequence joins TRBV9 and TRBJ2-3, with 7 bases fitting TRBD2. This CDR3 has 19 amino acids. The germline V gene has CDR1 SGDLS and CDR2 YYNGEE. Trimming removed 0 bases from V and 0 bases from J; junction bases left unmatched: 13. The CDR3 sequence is CASSVEAWEGTTSTDTQYF. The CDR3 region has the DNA TGTGCCAGCAGCGTAGAGGCCTGGGAGGGGACGACTAGCACAGATACGCAGTATTTT.

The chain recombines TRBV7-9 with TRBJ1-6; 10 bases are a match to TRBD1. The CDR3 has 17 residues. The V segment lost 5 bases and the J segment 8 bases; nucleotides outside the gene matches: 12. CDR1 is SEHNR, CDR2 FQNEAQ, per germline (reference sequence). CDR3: CASSQPPGQGRDSPLHF. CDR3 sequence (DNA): TGTGCCAGCAGCCAACCTCCGGGACAGGGGAGGGATTCACCCCTCCACTTT. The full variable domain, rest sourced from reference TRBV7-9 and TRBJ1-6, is DTGVSQNPRHKITKRGQNVTFRCDPISEHNRLYWYRQTLGQGPEFLTYFQNEAQLEKSRLLSDRFSAERPKGSFSTLEIQRTEQGDSAMYLCASSQPPGQGRDSPLHFGNGTRLTVT.

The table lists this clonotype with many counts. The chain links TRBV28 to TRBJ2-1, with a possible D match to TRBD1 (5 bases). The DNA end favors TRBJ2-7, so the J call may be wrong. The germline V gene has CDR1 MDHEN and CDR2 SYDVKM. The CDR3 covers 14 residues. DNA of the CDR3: TGTGCCAGCAGCCTTCCGGACACCTACAATGAGCAGTACTTC. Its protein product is CASSLPDTYNEQYF.

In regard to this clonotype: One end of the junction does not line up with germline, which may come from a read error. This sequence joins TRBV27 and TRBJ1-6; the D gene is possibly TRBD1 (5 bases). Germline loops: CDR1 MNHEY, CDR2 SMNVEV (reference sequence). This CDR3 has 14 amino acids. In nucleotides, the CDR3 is TGTGTCAGCAGTTTGAGCAGGGATTATTCACCCCTCCACTTT. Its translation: CVSSLSRDYSPLHF.

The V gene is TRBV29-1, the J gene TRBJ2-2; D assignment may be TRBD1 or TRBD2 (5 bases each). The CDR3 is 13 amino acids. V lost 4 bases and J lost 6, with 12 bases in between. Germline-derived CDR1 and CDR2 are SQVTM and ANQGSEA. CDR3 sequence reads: CSVVAGSSGELFF. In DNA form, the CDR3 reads TGCAGCGTTGTGGCAGGGAGTTCCGGGGAGCTGTTTTTT.

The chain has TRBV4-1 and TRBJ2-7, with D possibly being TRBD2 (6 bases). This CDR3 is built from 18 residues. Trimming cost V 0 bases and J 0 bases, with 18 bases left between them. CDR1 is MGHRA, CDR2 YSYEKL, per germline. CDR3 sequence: CASSQEASVRRSSYEQYF. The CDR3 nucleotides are TGCGCCAGCAGCCAAGAGGCTAGCGTCCGTAGGAGCTCCTACGAGCAGTACTTC.

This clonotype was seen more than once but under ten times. Here the CDR3 reads CASSWLGAAQETQYF. In DNA, the CDR3 is TGCGCCAGCAGCTGGCTCGGGGCGGCTCAAGAGACCCAGTACTTC. The J gene is TRBJ2-5, the V gene TRBV5-1; the D gene could be TRBD1 or TRBD2 (5 bases each). CDR1 and CDR2 (germline): SGHRS, YFSETQ. V lost 3 bases to trimming and J lost 2 bases, with 14 bases between them. The CDR3 sequence is 15 residues long.

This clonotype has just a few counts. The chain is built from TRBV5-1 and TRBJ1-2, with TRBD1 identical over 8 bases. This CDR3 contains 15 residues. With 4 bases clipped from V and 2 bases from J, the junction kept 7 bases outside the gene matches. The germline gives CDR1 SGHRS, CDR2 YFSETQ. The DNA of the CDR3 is TGCGCCAGCAGCCCGATAGCAGGGGGCAACTATGGCTACACCTTC. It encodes CASSPIAGGNYGYTF.